This TCR beta chain was captured in a study of PD-1 blockade in classical Hodgkin lymphoma. Overall study context: Patients were administered nivolumab (3 mg/kg intravenously) every 2 weeks. Findings of the study overall: Repertoire difference causes, possibly disease activity or prior therapy, remain undefined. Newly diagnosed and completely responding patients shared comparable baseline diversity.

Each of the patients experienced relapse following autologous stem cell transplantation, and their brentuximab vedotin exposure differed. Best overall response was complete response, partial response or progressive disease in these relapsed/refractory classical Hodgkin lymphoma patients. The method was immunoSEQ multiplex PCR; TCRdb's version includes in-frame clones alone and lacks a portion of them. The sample carries some 60,000 clones, around 91% recorded once. This CDR3 region has 19 residues. A word on this clone: Antigen: not known.

This clonotype was sampled from a human donor with classical Hodgkin lymphoma. Specimen: peripheral blood mononuclear cells (PBMCs), collected at baseline. The chain recombines TRBV12-2 with TRBJ2-7; the DNA was not used to check the table's D call, TRBD1. TRBV12-2 has pseudogene status. CDR3 bases: TGTGCAAGTCGCCCTAGGGGGGACAGGGGAAAAGAGGGCATCTACGAGCAGTACTTC. Its protein is CASRPRGDRGKEGIYEQYF.